The next 3 T cell receptor beta chains were all read from a single sample in a study of blood T cells in healthy people across ages. The second PCR ran about 6 to 12 cycles with a sample-barcoded 5' primer and J-beta primers. In TCRdb, the 5' RACE reads were re-called with MiXCR into one record per CDR3 protein. The sample carries about 680,000 distinct CDR3 sequences, approximately 50% recorded once. The material sequenced was blood. These receptors all come from a woman in her sixties or seventies in good health.

This clonotype has a handful of counts. The rearrangement uses TRBV20-1 and TRBJ2-7; D remains unclear. CDR1 DFQATT and CDR2 SNEGSKA come from the germline V gene (reference sequence). V was pared by 5 bases and J by 2 bases, with 13 bases between. CDR3 length equals 13 residues. The CDR3 region has the DNA TGCAGTGCTGTGGTAGCATTGGCCTACGAGCAGTACTTC. Its translation: CSAVVALAYEQYF.

A note on this clonotype: One junction end does not reproduce the germline sequence, and a read error may be involved. V and J are TRBV20-1 and TRBJ2-7; 7 nucleotides match TRBD2. The CDR3 has 14 residues. From germline, CDR1 is DFQATT and CDR2 SNEGSKA (reference sequence). The CDR3 nucleotides are TGCCGTGCTAGGGAGGGAAGTAGTTCCCGCGAGCAGTACTTC. Its translation is CRAREGSSSREQYF.

This clonotype was found a few times. The V and J genes are TRBV27 and TRBJ1-2; 7 positions match TRBD1. Germline trimming cut 3 bases from V and 7 bases from J; bases unmatched to any gene: 5. Germline V lookup: CDR1 MNHEY, CDR2 SMNVEV (reference sequence). The CDR3 covers 13 residues. CDR3 DNA sequence: TGTGCCAGCAGTTTGGCGACAGGGCTTGGCTACACCTTC. It is translated as CASSLATGLGYTF.